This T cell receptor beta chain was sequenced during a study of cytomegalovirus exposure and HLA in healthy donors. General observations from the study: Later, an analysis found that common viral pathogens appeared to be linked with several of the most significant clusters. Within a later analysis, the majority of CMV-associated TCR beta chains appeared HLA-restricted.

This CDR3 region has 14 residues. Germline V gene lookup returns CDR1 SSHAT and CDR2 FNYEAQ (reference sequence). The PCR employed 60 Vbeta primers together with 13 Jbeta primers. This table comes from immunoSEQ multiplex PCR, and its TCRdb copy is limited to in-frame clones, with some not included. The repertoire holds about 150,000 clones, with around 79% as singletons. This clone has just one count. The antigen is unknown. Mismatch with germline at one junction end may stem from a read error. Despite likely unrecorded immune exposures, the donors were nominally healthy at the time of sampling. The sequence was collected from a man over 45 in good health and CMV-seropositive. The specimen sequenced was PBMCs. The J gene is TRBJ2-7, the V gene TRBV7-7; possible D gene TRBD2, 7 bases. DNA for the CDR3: TGTGCTAGCAGGGGAAGCGGGATGGCCTACGAGCAGTACTTC. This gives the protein CASRGSGMAYEQYF.